The source of this T cell receptor (beta chain) is a study of early T cells in non-severe SARS-CoV-2 infection (dated by TCRdb to 2020 to 2023). About the study as a whole: Because TCR sequencing relied on bulk RNA taken from unsorted whole blood, pairing of alpha and beta chains was not possible.

Note on this clonotype: The antigen it recognizes is unknown. No much larger clonotype is one base removed from it; base qualities were not supplied.

Library preparation used 5' RACE. Instrument on record: NextSeq 500. Unique molecular identifiers were attached to individual cDNA molecules in the TCR library protocol so that sequencing error and PCR bias could be corrected. TCR alpha and beta chains were both sequenced, and the abundances of alpha and beta sequences in each sample were closely correlated with each other. The paper's processing steps were these. Decombinator V4 was used to perform V gene, J gene and CDR3 annotation of TCR sequences. Expanded TCRs were defined as changing significantly between any two time points under a Poisson model with p below 0.0001. Abundances of TCRs were expressed as counts per million after normalisation to the total number of TCRs sequenced in each sample. VDJdb, accessed 1 November 2021, was searched for CMV, EBV and SARS-CoV-2 annotated TCRs, with TCRs annotated for multiple antigens excluded. TCRdb reprocessed the public reads (quality trimming at Q25 with fastp, clone calling with MiXCR) and kept in-frame beta chains. Under each unique CDR3 protein, matching rows form one entry showing the most common genes and DNA. The V and J calls shown here were made by TCRdb, not taken from the authors' results. The sample yields about 60,000 distinct CDR3 sequences; approximately 13% were counted once. The biggest ten clones account for roughly 4% of the sample.

Here is what the overall study found, with its caveats: VDJdb matching was skewed toward anti-spike CD8 responses and likely underestimated virus-specific expansions by missing private and CD4 specificities.

A case-control design nested within a healthcare worker cohort in London, UK, was used, with weekly nasopharyngeal swab PCR tests and blood sampling performed. Between 23 and 31 March 2020, the week of the UK lockdown, healthcare workers were enrolled and then followed up weekly for as long as 16 weeks. The material sequenced was whole blood. The source of this sequence is an adult who was a healthcare worker with PCR-confirmed SARS-CoV-2 infection or an uninfected control (not recorded which).

The CDR3 sequence is CATKGVSYEQYF. The DNA sequence is given as TGTGCCACCAAAGGGGTCTCCTACGAGCAGTACTTC. The chain employs TRBV3-1 and TRBJ2-7, with TRBD1 perhaps the D gene, on 5 matching bases. The germline V gene (reference sequence) provides CDR1 LGHDT and CDR2 YNNKEL. Spanning cysteine to phenylalanine, the CDR3 consists of 12 amino acids. The entry retains the CDR3 DNA only, 36 bases that are in frame from base 1. The junction shows trimming of 10 bases on V and 0 bases on J, plus 10 bases between the germline ends.